The clone carrying this TCR beta chain was seen just once. CDR1 LGHNA and CDR2 YNFKEQ come from the germline V gene. V lost 1 base and J lost 6; bases outside the gene matches: 10. CDR3 length: 16 residues. The table came from immunoSEQ multiplex PCR; TCRdb's copy has only in-frame clones and leaves some out. This table has 88,000 or so clones, around 88% appearing once. This specimen comes from a study of blood T cell repertoires in COVID-19. Study background: Sample material is recorded as cDNA or gDNA derived from T cells, B-cell-depleted T cells, or PBMCs.

The chain links TRBV4-2 to TRBJ2-7, with 9 nucleotides matching TRBD1. The sequencing sample was made of PBMCs or T cells enriched from blood (not recorded which). This TCR was sampled from a woman in her forties or fifties with acute COVID-19. The CDR3: CASSQGPGQGTVEQYF. The CDR3 region has the DNA TGTGCCAGCAGCCAAGGTCCAGGACAGGGGACAGTCGAGCAGTACTTC.